This is a list of T cell receptor beta chains from one sample in a study of blood T cell repertoires in COVID-19. Libraries were prepared by immunoSEQ multiplex PCR; TCRdb keeps only in-frame clonotypes and omits some of them. This table holds roughly 250,000 clones, 80% to 85% found once. Sample: peripheral blood. The source of these receptors is a person aged 65 to 85 with COVID-19, enrolled during active disease. Each CDR3 is given without its conserved first and last residue. Each record gives: V gene, J gene, CDR3 protein.

>TRBV5-6|TRBJ2-5
ASSLVYGTVQETQY
>TRBV28|TRBJ2-3
ASSLLAAPADTQY
>TRBV6-2/TRBV6-3|TRBJ2-5
ASSSHRPAGVEGETQY
>TRBV6-5|TRBJ1-1
ASRLRNIMNTEAF
>TRBV18|TRBJ2-5
ASSPRQGQETQY
>TRBV7-3|TRBJ2-3
ASSLSRSDTQY
>TRBV4-1|TRBJ2-1
ASSQVPQTYNEQF
>TRBV7-2|TRBJ2-7
ASSLVQGTTYEQY
>TRBV5-4|TRBJ2-1
ASSPRSGGGYNEQF
>TRBV3-1/TRBV3-2|TRBJ2-5
ASSQELDQETQY
>TRBV9|TRBJ2-2
ASGIAGVGTGELF
>TRBV9|TRBJ1-4
ASSVEGVINEKLF
>TRBV7-3|TRBJ2-1
ASSLTSGAYNEQF
>TRBV12-3/TRBV12-4|TRBJ1-2
ASTRGGVWGYT
>TRBV13|TRBJ2-7
ASSLERAKQY
>TRBV18|TRBJ2-7
ASSPKQGVTYEQY
>TRBV5-8|TRBJ1-1
ASSLYRGQYTEAF
>TRBV7-9|TRBJ1-1
ASRKTGDPNTEAF
>TRBV11-2|TRBJ2-1
ASMGRGLYNEQF
>TRBV27|TRBJ2-1
ASSRRAGRAFNEQF
>TRBV5-1|TRBJ2-3
ASSSAPGLPASTDTQY
>TRBV28|TRBJ2-5
ASSSPRTSGVNYQETQY
>TRBV19|TRBJ2-1
ASSHGGNFNEQF
>TRBV28|TRBJ1-5
ASLDRGSNQPQH
>TRBV4-3|TRBJ2-1
ASSQSWLAGYNEQF
>TRBV9|TRBJ2-5
ASSVVGGEGETQY
>TRBV5-1|TRBJ2-7
ASSLGLALTGYEQY
>TRBV9|TRBJ2-7
ASSVASSYEQY
>TRBV7-2|TRBJ2-1
ASSFDNSGGYEQF
>TRBV7-6|TRBJ2-1
ASSLTVSSYNEQF
>TRBV27|TRBJ1-2
ASSFSDRGPYYGYT
>TRBV10-2|TRBJ2-1
ASSSPGTSGYNEQF
>TRBV6-1|TRBJ2-5
ASSETSGGFETQY
>TRBV6-1|TRBJ2-7
ASSEIRGYEQY
>TRBV29-1|TRBJ2-1
SVEDTRLAGTYNEQF
>TRBV7-2|TRBJ1-4
ASSLVGGADEKLF
>TRBV27|TRBJ2-1
ASGVTGGYEQF
>TRBV5-4|TRBJ1-1
ASSFGTGKREAF
>TRBV10-3|TRBJ2-7
ATTRDRAGSEQY
>TRBV12-3/TRBV12-4|TRBJ1-5
ASSLGQNQPQH
>TRBV28|TRBJ1-2
ASSVQEEGYT
>TRBV7-9|TRBJ1-5
ASSLRRGQGKDQPQH
>TRBV28|TRBJ1-3
ASSPAGKNSGNTIY
>TRBV5-4|TRBJ2-2
ASSLSGVLTGELF
>TRBV7-2|TRBJ1-5
ASRKGTGGYQPQH
>TRBV2|TRBJ2-7
ASRGQDHLLGSEQY
>TRBV2|TRBJ2-3
ASSGGLSTDTQY